This T cell receptor beta chain is drawn from a study of shared clonotypes between healthy human individuals. Study-wide background: Those who served as donors were two women and three men between the ages of 18 and 49. The study, taken as a whole, reports: Naive CD4 clonotypes overlapped across several donors at approximately 5%.

The CDR3 length is 19 residues. A word on this clone: Its antigen is not identified.

Positive CCR7 selection of CD45RO-negative cells yielded the naive CD8 cells, and terminally differentiated effector memory CD45RA+ cells were excluded. Clones were sequenced by immunoSEQ multiplex PCR, and TCRdb holds only the in-frame ones, with some missing. The profile shows about 1,800,000 clones, just under 95% of them singletons. This chain links TRBV21-1 with TRBJ1-2; the D segment call TRBD1 is taken from the table without a DNA check. TRBV21-1 is described as a pseudogene. The sequence was collected from a young man in good health. What was sequenced was naive CD8+ T cells sorted from blood. The CDR3 coding sequence is TGTGCCAGCAGCAAATCCGACCGGGACAGGGGGCTTAGGTTTGCGGGCTACACCTTC. This codes for CASSKSDRDRGLRFAGYTF.